Reported below is one TCR beta chain. CDR3 length equals 15 residues. From germline, CDR1 is LNHDA and CDR2 SQIVND (reference sequence). Trimming took off 3 bases at V and 0 bases at J, with 9 bases between the two ends. The authors' processing: By means of reference gene primer amplification, nucleated cell counts were estimated. Repertoires were generated with immunoSEQ multiplex PCR, while TCRdb's copy carries only in-frame clones and drops some. Clone size and V and J calls were adopted from that table, with D and trimming inferred from the DNA. The repertoire includes approximately 200,000 clones, 70% to 80% of them detected once, and roughly 5.6% sits in the top ten. The data are from a study of blood T cell repertoires in COVID-19. At the level of the study: Samples of COVID-19 (acute and convalescent) were obtained from the United States, Italy and Spain. T cells, B-cell-depleted T cells, or PBMCs supplied cDNA or gDNA.

The chain is built from TRBV19 and TRBJ1-5; no reliable D call. The clonotype originates from a woman aged 40 to 50 with COVID-19, enrolled during active disease. Sequenced material: peripheral blood. The DNA of the CDR3 is TGTGCCAGTAGTATGTGGCAGTATAGCAATCAGCCCCAGCATTTT. Translation gives CASSMWQYSNQPQHF.